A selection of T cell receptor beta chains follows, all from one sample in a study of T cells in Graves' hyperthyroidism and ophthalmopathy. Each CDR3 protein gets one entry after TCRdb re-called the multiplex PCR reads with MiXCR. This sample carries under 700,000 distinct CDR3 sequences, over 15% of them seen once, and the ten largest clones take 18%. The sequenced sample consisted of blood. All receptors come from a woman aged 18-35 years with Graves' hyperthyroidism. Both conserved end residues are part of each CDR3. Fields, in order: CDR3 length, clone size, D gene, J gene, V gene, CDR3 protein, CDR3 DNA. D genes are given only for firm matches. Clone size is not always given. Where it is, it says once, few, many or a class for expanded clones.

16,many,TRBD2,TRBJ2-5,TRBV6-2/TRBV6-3,CASSFGTSGYQETQYF,TGTGCCAGCAGTTTCGGGACTAGCGGATACCAAGAGACCCAGTACTTC
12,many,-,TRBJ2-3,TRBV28,CASRGTWNTQYF,TGTGCCAGCAGGGGGACTTGGAATACGCAGTATTTT
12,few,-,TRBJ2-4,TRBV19,CASSLAGNIQYF,TGTGCCAGTAGCCTCGCCGGGAACATTCAGTACTTC
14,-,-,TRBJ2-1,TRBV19,CASGGQPKIDEQFF,TGTGCCAGCGGGGGACAGCCGAAGATAGATGAGCAGTTCTTC
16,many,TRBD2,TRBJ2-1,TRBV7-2,CASSLEASGGVDEQFF,TGTGCCAGCAGCTTAGAAGCTAGCGGAGGAGTCGATGAGCAGTTCTTC
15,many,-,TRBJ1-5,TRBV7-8,CASSFTTLGNQPQHF,TGTGCCAGCAGCTTTACTACGCTCGGCAATCAGCCCCAGCATTTT
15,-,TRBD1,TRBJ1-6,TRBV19,CASSRQGAYNSPLHF,TGTGCCAGTAGTCGGCAGGGGGCTTATAATTCACCCCTCCACTTT
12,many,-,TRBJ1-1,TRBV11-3,CASSKVQSEAFF,TGTGCCAGCAGCAAGGTGCAATCTGAAGCTTTCTTT
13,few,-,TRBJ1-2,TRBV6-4,CASSDGGTYGYTF,TGTGCCAGCAGTGACGGCGGCACCTATGGCTACACCTTC
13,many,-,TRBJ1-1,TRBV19,CASSDRTNTEAFF,TGTGCCAGTAGCGACAGGACGAACACTGAAGCTTTCTTT
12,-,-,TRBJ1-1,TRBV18,CASSHVNTEAFF,TGTGCCAGCTCCCATGTGAACACTGAAGCTTTCTTT
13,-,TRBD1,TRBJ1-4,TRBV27,CASSHRTGEKLFF,TGTGCCAGCAGTCACCGGACAGGGGAAAAACTGTTTTTT
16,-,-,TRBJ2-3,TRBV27,CTSSLYVGVGTDTQYF,TGTACCAGCAGTTTGTATGTGGGAGTGGGAACAGATACGCAGTATTTT
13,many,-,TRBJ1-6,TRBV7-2,CASTPWGNSPLHF,TGTGCCAGCACCCCTTGGGGGAATTCACCCCTCCACTTT
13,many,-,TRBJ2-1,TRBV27,CASRWGGYNEQFF,TGTGCCAGCAGATGGGGCGGCTACAATGAGCAGTTCTTC
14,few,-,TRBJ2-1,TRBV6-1,CASSEALGVNEQFF,TGTGCCAGCAGTGAAGCGCTGGGGGTCAATGAGCAGTTCTTC
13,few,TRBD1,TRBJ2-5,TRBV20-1,CSAPGQGRETQYF,TGCAGTGCTCCGGGACAGGGGAGAGAGACCCAGTACTTC
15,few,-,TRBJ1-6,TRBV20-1,CSARKGKTVPSPLHF,TGCAGTGCTAGAAAAGGGAAGACAGTACCGTCACCCCTCCACTTT
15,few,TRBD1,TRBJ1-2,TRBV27,CASSSGTGRNHGYTF,TGTGCCAGCAGTTCCGGGACAGGGCGGAACCATGGCTACACCTTC
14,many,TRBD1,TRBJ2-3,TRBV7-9,CASSPGQETDTQYF,TGTGCCAGCAGCCCTGGACAGGAGACAGATACGCAGTATTTT
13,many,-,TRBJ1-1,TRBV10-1,CATVGLLGAEAFF,TGCGCCACCGTCGGCCTCCTGGGAGCTGAAGCTTTCTTT
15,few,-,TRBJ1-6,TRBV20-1,CSATERRNYNSPLHF,TGCAGTGCTACCGAAAGACGGAACTATAATTCACCCCTCCACTTT
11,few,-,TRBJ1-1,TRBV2,CASSQLGEAFF,TGTGCCAGCAGTCAATTGGGAGAAGCTTTCTTT
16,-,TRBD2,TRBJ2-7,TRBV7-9,CASSRGLAGGPSEQYF,TGTGCCAGCAGCCGCGGACTAGCGGGAGGGCCCTCCGAGCAGTACTTC
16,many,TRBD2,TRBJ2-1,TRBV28,CASSLYKTSGRSEQFF,TGTGCCAGCAGTTTATACAAGACTAGCGGGAGATCTGAGCAGTTCTTC
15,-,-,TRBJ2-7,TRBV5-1,CASSLASQRGNEQYF,TGCGCCAGCAGCTTGGCCTCGCAGAGAGGAAACGAGCAGTACTTC
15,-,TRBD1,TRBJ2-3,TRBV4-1,CASRFTGGGTDTQYF,TGCGCCAGCAGGTTCACAGGGGGCGGAACAGATACGCAGTATTTT
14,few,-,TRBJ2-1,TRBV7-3,CASSQGYRYNEQFF,TGTGCCAGCAGCCAGGGGTATCGTTACAATGAGCAGTTCTTC
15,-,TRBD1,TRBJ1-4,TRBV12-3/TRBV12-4,CASSLGTGQHEKLFF,TGTGCCAGCAGTTTAGGGACAGGGCAGCATGAAAAACTGTTTTTT
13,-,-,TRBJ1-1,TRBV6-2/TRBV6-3,CASSRHRAAEAFF,TGTGCCAGCAGCCGTCACAGGGCTGCTGAAGCTTTCTTT
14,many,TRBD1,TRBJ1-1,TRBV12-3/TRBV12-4,CASSHGQANTEAFF,TGTGCCAGCAGTCACGGACAGGCGAACACTGAAGCTTTCTTT
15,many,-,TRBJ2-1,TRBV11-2,CASSYRDQRGNEQFF,TGTGCCAGCAGCTACCGGGACCAAAGAGGGAATGAGCAGTTCTTC
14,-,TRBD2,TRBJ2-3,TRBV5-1,CASSSSGNTDTQYF,TGCGCCAGCAGCTCTAGCGGGAACACAGATACGCAGTATTTT
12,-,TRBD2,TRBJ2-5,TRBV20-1,CSAREGGRTQYF,TGCAGTGCTAGAGAGGGGGGGAGGACCCAGTACTTC
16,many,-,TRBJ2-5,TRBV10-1,CASSEGQLIRGETQYF,TGCGCCAGCAGTGAGGGACAGCTGATCCGGGGAGAGACCCAGTACTTC
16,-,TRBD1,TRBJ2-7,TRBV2,CASPGQVLTISYEQYF,TGTGCCAGCCCGGGACAGGTCCTAACGATCTCCTACGAGCAGTACTTC
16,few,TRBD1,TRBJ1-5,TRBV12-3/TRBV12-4,CASRPTGVDSNQPQHF,TGTGCCAGCAGGCCGACAGGGGTGGACTCGAATCAGCCCCAGCATTTT
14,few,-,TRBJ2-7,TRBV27,CASSLGQIHYEQYF,TGTGCCAGCAGTTTAGGGCAGATCCATTACGAGCAGTACTTC
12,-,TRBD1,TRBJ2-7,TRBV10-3,CATLTGAYEQYF,TGTGCCACCTTGACAGGGGCCTACGAGCAGTACTTC
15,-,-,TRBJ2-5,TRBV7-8,CASSLEDRINETQYF,TGTGCCAGCAGCTTAGAGGACAGAATAAATGAGACCCAGTACTTC
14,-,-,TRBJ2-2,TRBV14,CASSHGGRTGELFF,TGTGCCAGCAGCCATGGAGGGCGCACCGGGGAGCTGTTTTTT